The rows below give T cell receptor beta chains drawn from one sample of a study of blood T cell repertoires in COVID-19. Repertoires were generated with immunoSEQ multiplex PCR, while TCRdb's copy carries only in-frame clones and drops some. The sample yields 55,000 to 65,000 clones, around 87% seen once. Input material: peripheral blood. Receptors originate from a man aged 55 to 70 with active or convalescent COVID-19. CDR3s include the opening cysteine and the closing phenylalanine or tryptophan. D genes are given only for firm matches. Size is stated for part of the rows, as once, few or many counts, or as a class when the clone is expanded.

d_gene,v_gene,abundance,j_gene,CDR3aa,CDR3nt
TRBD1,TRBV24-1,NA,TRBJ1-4,CATRRTGDRGNEKLFF,TGTGCCACCAGGAGAACAGGGGATCGTGGTAATGAAAAACTGTTTTTT
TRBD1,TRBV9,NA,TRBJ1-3,CASSGSRTGRGNTIYF,TGTGCCAGCAGCGGCTCACGGACAGGCCGCGGAAACACCATATATTTT
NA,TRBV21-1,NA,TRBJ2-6,CASSWPPLPPSGANVLTF,TGTGCCAGCAGCTGGCCGCCCCTTCCCCCTTCTGGGGCCAACGTCCTGACTTTC
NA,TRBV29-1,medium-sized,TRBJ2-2,CSVVSSYSTGELFF,TGCAGCGTTGTGTCCTCTTATTCCACCGGGGAGCTGTTTTTT
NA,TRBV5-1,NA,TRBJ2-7,CASSLVRGPYEQYF,TGCGCCAGCAGCTTGGTGCGGGGACCCTACGAGCAGTACTTC
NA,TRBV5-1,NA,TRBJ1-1,CASSLGAGRVGEAFF,TGCGCCAGCAGCTTGGGCGCGGGAAGGGTGGGGGAAGCTTTCTTT
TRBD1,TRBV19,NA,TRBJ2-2,CASSWTGGYTGELFF,TGTGCCAGTTCTTGGACAGGGGGCTACACCGGGGAGCTGTTTTTT
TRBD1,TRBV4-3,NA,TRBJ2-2,CASSTWDRENTGELFF,TGCGCCAGCAGCACTTGGGACAGGGAAAACACCGGGGAGCTGTTTTTT
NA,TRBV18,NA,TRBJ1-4,CASSPPTSTIGEKLFF,TGTGCCAGCTCACCACCGACGTCTACTATCGGAGAAAAACTGTTTTTT
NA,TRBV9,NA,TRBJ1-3,CASSVDPGNTIYF,TGTGCCAGCAGCGTAGACCCCGGGAACACCATATATTTT
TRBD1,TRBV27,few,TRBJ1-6,CASRPEQGARNSPLHF,TGTGCCAGCAGGCCGGAACAGGGGGCACGTAATTCACCCCTCCACTTT
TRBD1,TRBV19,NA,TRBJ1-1,CASSYRDSFNQINTEAFF,TGTGCCAGTAGTTACCGGGACAGCTTCAACCAAATTAACACTGAAGCTTTCTTT
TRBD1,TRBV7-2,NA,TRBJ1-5,CASSLAGQINQPQHF,TGTGCCAGCAGCTTAGCGGGACAGATAAATCAGCCCCAGCATTTT
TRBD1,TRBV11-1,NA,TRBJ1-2,CASSLTGVYGYTF,TGTGCCAGCAGCTTAACAGGGGTATATGGCTACACCTTC
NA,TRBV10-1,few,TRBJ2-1,CATPTAPTQGSDEQFF,TGCGCCACCCCAACGGCCCCTACGCAGGGGTCTGATGAGCAGTTCTTC
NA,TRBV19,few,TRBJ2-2,CASSARAGELFF,TGTGCCAGTAGTGCTCGGGCCGGGGAGCTGTTTTTT
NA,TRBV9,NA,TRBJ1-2,CASSVDLGQGRDYSGYTF,TGTGCCAGCAGCGTAGATTTAGGGCAGGGGAGGGACTATTCTGGCTACACCTTC
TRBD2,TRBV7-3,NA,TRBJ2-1,CASSLRGGLSSYNEQLF,TGTGCCAGCAGCTTACGCGGGGGGTTAAGCTCCTACAATGAGCAGCTCTTC
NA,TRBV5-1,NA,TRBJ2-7,CASSLERGTEQYF,TGCGCCAGCAGCTTGGAGAGGGGGACCGAGCAGTACTTC
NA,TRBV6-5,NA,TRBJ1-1,CASSTRGEAFF,TGTGCCAGCAGTACCCGGGGTGAAGCTTTCTTT
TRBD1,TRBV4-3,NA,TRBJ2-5,CASSQPAGQGGSETQYF,TGCGCCAGCAGCCAACCAGCGGGACAGGGAGGTTCAGAGACCCAGTACTTC
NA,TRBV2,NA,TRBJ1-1,CASKWSENTEAFF,TGTGCCAGCAAGTGGAGTGAGAACACTGAAGCTTTCTTT
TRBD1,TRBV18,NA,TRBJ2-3,CASSPPGQGRTDTQYF,TGTGCCAGCTCACCGCCGGGACAGGGGAGAACAGATACGCAGTATTTT
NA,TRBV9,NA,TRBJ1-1,CASSVRQANTEAFF,TGTGCCAGCAGCGTCAGACAGGCGAACACTGAAGCTTTCTTT
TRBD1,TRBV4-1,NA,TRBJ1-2,CASSQLGTGTYGYTF,TGCGCCAGCAGCCAACTCGGGACAGGGACCTATGGCTACACCTTC
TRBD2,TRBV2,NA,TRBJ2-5,CASSAGLAGVGETQYF,TGTGCCAGCAGTGCGGGGCTAGCGGGAGTCGGGGAGACCCAGTACTTC
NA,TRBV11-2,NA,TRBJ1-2,CASSSSGISYGYTF,TGTGCCAGCAGTTCCTCGGGGATCTCCTATGGCTACACCTTC
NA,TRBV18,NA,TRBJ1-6,CASSPRPGKDSPLHF,TGTGCCAGCTCACCACGGCCGGGAAAGGACTCACCCCTCCACTTT
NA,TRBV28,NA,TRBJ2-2,CASRKEITGELFF,TGTGCCAGCCGTAAGGAGATAACCGGGGAGCTGTTTTTT
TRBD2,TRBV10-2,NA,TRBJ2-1,CASSGMPLGGGSSYNEQFF,TGCGCCAGCAGTGGGATGCCACTTGGTGGCGGGAGTTCCTACAATGAGCAGTTCTTC
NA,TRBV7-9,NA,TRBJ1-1,CASRTADSEAFF,TGTGCCAGCAGAACCGCGGACTCGGAAGCTTTCTTT
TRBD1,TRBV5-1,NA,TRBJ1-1,CASSGQGAGGNTEAFF,TGCGCCAGCAGCGGACAGGGGGCAGGGGGTAACACTGAAGCTTTCTTT
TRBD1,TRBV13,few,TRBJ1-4,CASSTRTGGVGNEKLFF,TGTGCCAGCAGCACCAGGACAGGGGGCGTGGGTAATGAAAAACTGTTTTTT
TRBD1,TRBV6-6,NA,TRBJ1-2,CASSYSPGAGGIF,TGTGCCAGCAGTTACTCTCCAGGGGCAGGGGGTATCTTC
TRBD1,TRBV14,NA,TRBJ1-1,CASSPTGGWSTEAFF,TGTGCCAGCAGCCCTACAGGGGGTTGGAGCACTGAAGCTTTCTTT
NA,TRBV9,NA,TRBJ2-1,CASSVAGGPNEQFF,TGTGCCAGCAGCGTTGCCGGGGGGCCCAATGAGCAGTTCTTC
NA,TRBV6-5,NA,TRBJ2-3,CASSLTGLGTDTQYF,TGTGCCAGCAGTCTAACAGGGTTGGGCACAGATACGCAGTATTTT
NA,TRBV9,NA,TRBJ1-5,CASSVVGGNQPQHF,TGTGCCAGCAGCGTAGTAGGGGGCAATCAGCCCCAGCATTTT
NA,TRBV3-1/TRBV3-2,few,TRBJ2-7,CASSHQGSYEQYF,TGTGCCAGCAGCCACCAGGGCTCCTACGAGCAGTACTTC
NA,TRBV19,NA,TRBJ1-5,CASRIGEMGGQPQHF,TGTGCCAGTAGAATAGGGGAAATGGGGGGTCAGCCCCAGCATTTT
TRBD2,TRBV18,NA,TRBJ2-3,CASSPQREASGTDTQYF,TGTGCCAGCTCACCACAGCGGGAGGCCTCGGGGACAGATACGCAGTATTTT
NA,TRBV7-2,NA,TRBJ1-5,CASSLSRVDTQPQHF,TGTGCCAGCAGCTTATCCCGGGTGGATACTCAGCCCCAGCATTTT
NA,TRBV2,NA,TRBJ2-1,CASGPNGDEQFF,TGTGCCAGCGGCCCCAACGGGGATGAGCAGTTCTTC
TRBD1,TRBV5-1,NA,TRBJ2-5,CASSSTGAQGLQETQYF,TGCGCCAGCAGCTCGACAGGGGCCCAGGGTCTACAAGAGACCCAGTACTTC
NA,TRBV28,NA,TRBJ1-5,CASSLKDRPNNQPQHF,TGTGCCAGCAGTTTGAAAGACAGGCCCAACAATCAGCCCCAGCATTTT
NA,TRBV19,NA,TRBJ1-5,CASKMGGKWQPQHF,TGTGCCAGTAAAATGGGGGGGAAATGGCAGCCCCAGCATTTT
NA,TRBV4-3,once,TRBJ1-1,CASSQELNLNTEAFF,TGCGCCAGCAGCCAAGAGCTGAACTTGAACACTGAAGCTTTCTTT
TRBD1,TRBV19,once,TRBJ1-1,CASSGPGQGKTEAFF,TGTGCCAGTAGTGGGCCGGGACAGGGGAAGACTGAAGCTTTCTTT
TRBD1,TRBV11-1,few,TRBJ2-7,CASSSTDRVGYEQYF,TGTGCCAGCAGCTCGACAGACAGGGTGGGCTACGAGCAGTACTTC
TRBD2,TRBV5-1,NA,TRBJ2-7,CASSQAVAGGGEQYF,TGCGCCAGCAGCCAAGCCGTAGCGGGAGGGGGAGAGCAGTACTTC
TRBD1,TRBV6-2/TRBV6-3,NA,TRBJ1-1,CASSPRQGEAFF,TGTGCCAGCAGCCCCCGACAGGGAGAAGCTTTCTTT
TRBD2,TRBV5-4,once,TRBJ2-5,CASSSRLAGLGTQYF,TGTGCCAGCAGCTCCAGATTAGCGGGTTTGGGGACCCAGTACTTC
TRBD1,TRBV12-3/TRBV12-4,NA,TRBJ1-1,CASQGQLATEAFF,TGTGCCAGCCAGGGACAGCTGGCCACTGAAGCTTTCTTT
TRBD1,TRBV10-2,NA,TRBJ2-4,CASSDQGQGRDIQYF,TGCGCCAGCAGTGACCAAGGACAGGGTCGGGACATTCAGTACTTC
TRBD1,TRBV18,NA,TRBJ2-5,CASSPNTNRGETQYF,TGTGCCAGCTCACCGAACACCAACAGGGGAGAGACCCAGTACTTC